Listed here are 14 T cell receptor beta chains from one sample, sequenced in a study of blood T cells in healthy people across ages. A second about 6 to 12 cycle PCR used barcoded and J-beta primers. TCRdb recomputed calls from the 5' RACE reads with MiXCR, one row per CDR3 protein. The sample contains fewer than 750,000 distinct CDR3 sequences, 47% of which appear only once. Sequencing was performed on blood. The source of these receptors is a man older than 75 in good health.

This clonotype was seen a few times. The rearrangement uses TRBV6-6 and TRBJ1-2, with a tentative D call TRBD1 (5 bases). This CDR3 spans 17 amino acids. V dropped 0 bases and J dropped 4 bases, with 18 bases sitting between them. CDR1 MNHNY and CDR2 SVGAGI come from the germline V gene (reference sequence). The CDR3 nucleotides read TGTGCCAGCAGTTACTCGATGTCCACAGGAGGAGGCTATGGCTACACCTTC. Its translation: CASSYSMSTGGGYGYTF.

This clonotype was detected a few times. The V and J genes are TRBV11-2 and TRBJ1-6; D remains ambiguous. The CDR3 totals 15 residues. CDR1 and CDR2 from the germline V gene are SGHAT and FQNNGV. With 4 bases removed from V and 6 bases from J, the gap between germline ends came to 13 bases. The CDR3 nucleotides are TGTGCCAGCAGCTCTGGCCTCAGTTTTAATTCACCCCTCCACTTT. It is translated as CASSSGLSFNSPLHF.

This chain links TRBV30 with TRBJ1-4; 7 positions match TRBD1. V dropped 3 bases and J dropped 7; count of bases not matched to a gene: 5. This CDR3 region has 13 residues. CDR1 is GTSNPN, CDR2 SVGIG, per germline (reference sequence). The CDR3 loop reads CAWRYRGGEKLFF. The CDR3, as DNA: TGTGCCTGGAGATACAGGGGAGGTGAAAAACTGTTTTTT.

The V call is TRBV5-1, the J call TRBJ2-6; 7 bases match TRBD1. Losses at the gene ends were 3 bases for V and 0 bases for J; bases not matched to a gene: 9. The CDR3 length is 18 residues. Germline V gene lookup returns CDR1 SGHRS and CDR2 YFSETQ. In DNA, the CDR3 is TGCGCCAGCAGCTCAAACCCGGGACAGATCTCTGGGGCCAACGTCCTGACTTTC. It codes for CASSSNPGQISGANVLTF.

This clonotype occurred a few times. The rearrangement joins TRBV10-3 to TRBJ2-3; D possibly corresponds to TRBD2 (6 bases). The V gene's germline CDR1 is ENHRY and CDR2 SYGVKD. Deletions cut 2 bases from V and 3 bases from J, with 6 bases between. The CDR3 is 13 amino acids. CDR3 residues: CAISEGGTDTQYF. In nucleotides, the CDR3 is TGTGCCATCAGTGAGGGAGGGACAGATACGCAGTATTTT.

This clonotype was observed a handful of times. The CDR3 bases are TGTGCCAGCAGCCCCCGGGACAGGGGCGGCACAGATACGCAGTATTTT. This codes for CASSPRDRGGTDTQYF. The chain joins TRBV4-2 to TRBJ2-3; 10 nucleotides match TRBD1. CDR1 is LGHNA, CDR2 YNFKEQ, per germline. Trimming removed 4 bases from V and 1 base from J; junction bases left unmatched: 5. The length of the CDR3 is 16 residues.

V usage is TRBV3-1 and J usage is TRBJ2-7; a possible D gene is TRBD1 (5 bases). The better agreement between TRBJ2-5 and the DNA end casts doubt on the J call. Germline CDR1 reads LGHDT; CDR2 reads YNNKEL (reference sequence). The CDR3 extends over 14 amino acids. CDR3 amino acids: CASSPADSKETQYF. The CDR3 DNA sequence: TGTGCCAGCAGCCCCGCCGACAGTAAAGAGACCCAGTACTTC.

This chain joins TRBV20-1 and TRBJ2-7; 8 positions match TRBD1. This CDR3 spans 12 amino acids. CDR1 and CDR2 from the germline V gene are DFQATT and SNEGSKA (reference sequence). Unmatched junction bases numbered 5, after V lost 5 bases and J lost 5 bases. The CDR3 region is CSAYDRGNEQYF. In DNA form, the CDR3 reads TGCAGTGCTTACGACAGGGGCAACGAGCAGTACTTC.

A note on this clonotype: This may come from a read error, since a much larger clone is one base off. In DNA form, the CDR3 reads TGTGCCAGCAGTTACTCCCCCACTGGCGGCTACAATGAGCAGTTCTTC. Its protein is CASSYSPTGGYNEQFF. This chain uses TRBV6-5 with TRBJ2-1; D ambiguous. The CDR3 has 16 residues. CDR1 and CDR2 from the germline V gene are MNHEY and SVGAGI. Trimming stripped 0 bases from V and 3 bases from J, with 12 bases between.

This chain joins TRBV5-1 and TRBJ2-1; 9 positions agree with TRBD1. The CDR3 is made up of 17 amino acids. Trimming cost V 1 base and J 2 bases; bases outside gene matches: 7. CDR1 is SGHRS and CDR2 is YFSETQ in the germline V gene. The CDR3 DNA reads TGCGCCAGCAGCTTGACCTCCCGGGACAGGGCCTACAATGAGCAGTTCTTC. Amino acids: CASSLTSRDRAYNEQFF.

The rearrangement uses TRBV12-3 or TRBV12-4 and TRBJ2-7; D gene uncertain. V was pared by 6 bases and J by 5 bases, with 8 bases between. The CDR3 has 11 residues. The CDR3 spells CASSFRNEQYF. In DNA form, the CDR3 reads TGTGCCAGCAGCTTCAGGAACGAGCAGTACTTC.

The genes are TRBV20-1 and TRBJ2-7; D possibly corresponds to TRBD2 (6 bases). The germline V gene encodes CDR1 DFQATT and CDR2 SNEGSKA (reference sequence). The CDR3 is 14 residues long. The ends were cut back, 2 bases at V and 6 bases at J, with 17 bases in the middle. The CDR3 nucleotides read TGCAGTGCTAGACCGACGGGAGTGCTAATCGAGCAGTACTTC. Its translation: CSARPTGVLIEQYF.

This clonotype turned up a few times. The chain joins TRBV20-1 to TRBJ2-7; D remains unclear. The CDR3 is 13 residues long. The V gene's germline CDR1 is DFQATT and CDR2 SNEGSKA (reference sequence). V lost 2 bases and J lost 7, with 15 bases in between. CDR3 in DNA: TGCAGTGCTAGACGAGGACCCACCGGGGAGCAGTACTTC. Its protein product is CSARRGPTGEQYF.

In nucleotides, the CDR3 is TGTGCCTGGAGTGTGGGCAGACCCAATCAGCCCCAGCATTTT. It specifies CAWSVGRPNQPQHF. The genes are TRBV30 and TRBJ1-5; D is ambiguous. The CDR3 extends over 14 amino acids. The V end was cut by 0 bases, the J end by 3 bases, with 9 bases between. The germline gives CDR1 GTSNPN, CDR2 SVGIG (reference sequence).